This T cell receptor beta chain originates from a study of regulatory T cells in long-lasting Graves disease. Study-wide context: By definition, persistent Graves' disease involved antithyroid drugs for over 5 years alongside positive TSH receptor antibodies. Points from the study as a whole: TCR diversity in persistent Graves' patients was below that of newly diagnosed ones. Persistent disease showed a preference for TRBV28, TRBJ1-2 and TRBJ2-5.

Trimming pared 5 bases from V and 1 base from J, leaving 11 bases between. This CDR3 is built from 14 residues. TCR beta libraries were built with iRepertoire HTBI primers and Arm-PCR of CDR3 regions. In the original workflow: Identification yielded about 66 TRBV and 13 to 15 TRBJ segments across samples. One entry per CDR3 protein, called by TCRdb with MiXCR from the multiplex PCR reads. Here the V and J calls rest on TCRdb's processing, not on the authors' analysis. The sample includes about 460,000 distinct CDR3 sequences, roughly 23% of them seen just once. The time point here: persistent/refractory GD, antithyroid drugs over 5 years with positive TRAb. The TCR library used RNA extracted from PBMCs. This clonotype was detected ten times or more. The antigen remains unidentified.

Sequencing was performed on peripheral blood mononuclear cells (PBMCs), taken when the disease was refractory, from a patient treated with antithyroid drugs. The receptor was isolated from a female donor with Graves disease. The genes are TRBV12-3 or TRBV12-4 and TRBJ1-1; D possibly corresponds to TRBD1 (6 bases). CDR3 protein: CASSRTAPNTEAFF. Written as DNA, the CDR3 is TGTGCCAGCAGTCGGACAGCTCCGAACACTGAAGCTTTCTTT.